These 3 T cell receptor beta chains were all obtained from the same sample, sequenced in a study of T cell changes during pregnancy in multiple sclerosis. Some clones are missing from TCRdb's copy, which holds only in-frame ones; the method was immunoSEQ multiplex PCR. The sample yields some 63,000 clones, 90% to 95% seen once. Here the sequenced sample was peripheral blood, taken before pregnancy. These receptors were collected from a female donor with multiple sclerosis, enrolled in a pregnancy study.

The V and J genes are TRBV10-2 and TRBJ2-1; D possibly corresponds to TRBD1 (5 bases). Trimming stripped 4 bases from V and 8 bases from J, with 18 bases between. Germline loops: CDR1 WSHSY, CDR2 SAAADI. The length of the CDR3 is 15 residues. The CDR3 loop reads CASSATNTRGDEQFF. The CDR3, as DNA: TGCGCCAGCAGTGCCACCAATACAAGGGGCGATGAGCAGTTCTTC.

The chain has TRBV7-6 and TRBJ1-2, with 7 nucleotides matching TRBD1. CDR3 length: 15 amino acids. The J segment lost 4 bases and the V segment lost 7 bases, leaving 12 bases of the junction unmatched. From germline, CDR1 is SGHVS and CDR2 FNYEAQ. CDR3: CASTPLGQATYGYTF. The CDR3 DNA follows: TGTGCCAGCACCCCGCTCGGACAGGCGACCTATGGCTACACCTTC.

The rearrangement uses TRBV10-3 and TRBJ2-1; D possibly corresponds to TRBD2 (6 bases). The CDR3 sequence is 15 residues long. Germline loops: CDR1 ENHRY, CDR2 SYGVKD. V was pared by 5 bases and J by 7 bases, with 18 bases between. CDR3 in DNA: TGTGCCATCAGTAAAGCAATCTTCAGCGGGAATGAGCAGTTCTTC. Translation: CAISKAIFSGNEQFF.